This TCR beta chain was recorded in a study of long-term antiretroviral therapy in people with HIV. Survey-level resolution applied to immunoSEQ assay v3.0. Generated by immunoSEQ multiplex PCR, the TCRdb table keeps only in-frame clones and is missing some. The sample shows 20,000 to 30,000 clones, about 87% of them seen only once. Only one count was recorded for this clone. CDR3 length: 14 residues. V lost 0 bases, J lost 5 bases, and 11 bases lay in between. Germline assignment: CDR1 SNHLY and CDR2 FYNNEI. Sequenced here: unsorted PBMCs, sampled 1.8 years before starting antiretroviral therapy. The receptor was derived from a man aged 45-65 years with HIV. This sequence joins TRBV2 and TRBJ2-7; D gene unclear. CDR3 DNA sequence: TGTGCCAGCAGTGAAGCGCAGGATACGGACGAGCAGTACTTC. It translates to CASSEAQDTDEQYF.